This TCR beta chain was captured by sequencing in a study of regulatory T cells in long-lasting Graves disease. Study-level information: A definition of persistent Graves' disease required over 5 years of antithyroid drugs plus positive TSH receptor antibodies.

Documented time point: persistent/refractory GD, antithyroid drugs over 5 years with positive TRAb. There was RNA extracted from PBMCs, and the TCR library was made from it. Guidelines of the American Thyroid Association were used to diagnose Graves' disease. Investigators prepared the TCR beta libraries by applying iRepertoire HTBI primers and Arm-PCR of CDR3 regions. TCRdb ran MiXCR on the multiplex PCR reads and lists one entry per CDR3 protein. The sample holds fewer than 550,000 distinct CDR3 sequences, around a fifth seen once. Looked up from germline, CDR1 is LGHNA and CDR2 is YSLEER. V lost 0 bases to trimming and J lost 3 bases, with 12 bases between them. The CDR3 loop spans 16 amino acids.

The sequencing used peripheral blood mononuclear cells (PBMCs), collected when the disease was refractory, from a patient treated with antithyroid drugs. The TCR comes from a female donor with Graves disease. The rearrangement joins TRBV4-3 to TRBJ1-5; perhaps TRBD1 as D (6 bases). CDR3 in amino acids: CASSQERGLDNQPQHF. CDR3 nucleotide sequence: TGCGCCAGCAGCCAAGAACGGGGGCTGGACAATCAGCCCCAGCATTTT.